This T cell receptor (beta chain) was identified in a study of cytomegalovirus exposure and HLA in healthy donors (dated by TCRdb to the late 2010s). General notes on the study: According to an earlier analysis of 587 of the donors, roughly 180 million T cells yielded 90 million to 130 million unique TCR beta sequences and around 280 Gb of sequence data. Rather than drawing on any new phenotypic data, the later analysis identified candidate immune exposures from TCR beta sequences and the way those sequences occurred across donors. Roughly 5 DR-DQ haplotypes were handled as single units for association and clustering because linkage in the cohort was strong. Of the roughly 400 genotyped donors, 65% to 90% fell in the genetic ancestry cluster associated with self-reported Caucasian donors. Along with the approximately 620-subject first cohort, a separate validation cohort of about 110 different subjects was used. Every repertoire in the discovery cohort had been generated on one and the same sequencing platform. To predict cytomegalovirus infection status, the study combined high-throughput TCR immunosequencing, statistical association of individual TCRs with disease status, and machine learning. An early release that covered roughly 600 HLA-typed donors contained approximately 320 gigabases of sequencing data and 70 million to 100 million unique TCR sequences. The aim of the study was to test whether cataloging public T cell receptors could identify signatures of past pathogen exposure. In a later analysis, previously published TCR beta repertoires from hundreds of donors were re-analyzed and high-resolution HLA genotyping was added so that TCR occurrence patterns could be studied. In an earlier analysis of a few hundred of the donors, high-throughput TCR beta sequencing was used to judge whether each TCR beta V gene segment behaved as functional or pseudogenic. On average, around 230,000 unique TCR beta nucleotide sequences were sequenced per donor among 398 genotyped donors of the cohort, with roughly 18% of those sequences being non-productive. Typing coverage differed by locus: A, B, C, DRB1 and DQB1 were typed in about 620-640 donors, DQA1 in 522, DPA1 in 600 to 610, and DPB1 in 400 to 480. The study profiled the T cell repertoires of approximately 700 subjects by immunosequencing and related them to cytomegalovirus serostatus. Donor age, sex, ethnicity and CMV serostatus were collected together with the repertoire data. Both class I and class II loci were covered by HLA typing, at four-digit resolution. A later genetic analysis took genome-wide SNP genotypes for about 55% of the 666 donors and used that subset as a discovery cohort. What the study reported, not specific to this receptor: A cluster of highly shared sequence variants was judged likely to represent a technical artifact of the sequencing pipeline. A later genetic analysis reported fewer N-insertions in productive TCRs among donors in an Asian-associated ancestry cluster than the roughly 700-donor mean. A total of 164 TCR beta chains were listed by the study as associated with cytomegalovirus. Cytomegalovirus status was reported to be diagnosed by the classifier with high specificity and sensitivity in both the original and validation cohorts. Linkage disequilibrium might explain the correlated functional status among segregating V segments, but an unknown experimental factor could not be ruled out. In a later analysis, several top co-occurrence clusters were reported to appear linked to parvovirus B19, influenza, CMV and Epstein-Barr virus. Immune exposure information for the cohort was limited to CMV serostatus. Some 16 rarely observed V segments, including chromosome 9 orphons, were excluded from the earlier analysis of several hundred of the donors because counts were too low. A later genetic analysis associated a missense DCLRE1C variant with V-gene and J-gene trimming of TCR beta chains, and an independent cohort replicated the association. Most CMV-associated TCR beta chains appeared to be HLA-restricted in a later analysis, and the HLA associations seemed to be driven largely by CMV exposure. A later analysis found that TCR association rates varied across HLA loci, with DRB1 alleles showing the most associated TCRs and HLA-C alleles the fewest. This cohort had only TCR beta chains sequenced, and the lack of alpha or paired-chain data limited which features could be detected. The presence/absence analyses assumed that sequencing depth was roughly uniform across donors, and that assumption may not be true. Most TCR sequences were seen in very few donors, while some public TCRs were found in many individuals. A further reported finding was that TCR beta sequences accurately predicted the HLA-A and HLA-B alleles for most subjects in the first cohort. When HLA alleles, especially DR and DQ, strongly co-occurred, TCR associations were difficult to assign to individual alleles. Compared with equally common non-associated chains, HLA-associated TCR beta chains in a later analysis were more clonally expanded and had lower generation probabilities. In vitro tests confirmed that a few of the cytomegalovirus-associated TCR beta chains recognize cytomegalovirus antigens. The 87-base-pair reads could not distinguish some IMGT-functional V segments, including TRBV6-2 and TRBV6-3, so those segments were excluded. HLA typing was unavailable for some donors at each locus, so association tests used only the typed subset. In an earlier analysis of 587 of the donors, most TCR beta V segments appeared in productive rearrangements about 90% or about 30% of the time, broadly matching IMGT annotations. It was suggested by the authors that the approach could potentially be generalized to other disease states and immunological phenotypes. Specific HLA alleles were associated with 16,951 TCR beta sequences at a false discovery rate of 0.05 in a later analysis.

The cohort comprised fewer than 700 healthy bone marrow donors. Cohort members were all nominally healthy when sampled, although unrecorded immune exposures were likely present. The donor was CMV seropositive and was included in the group of some 290 seropositive cohort members. A peripheral blood sample was collected from each donor, and TCR beta sequencing was performed on peripheral blood mononuclear cells. Genomic DNA extraction from the blood cell samples was performed with the Qiagen DNeasy Blood Extraction Kit. Regarding this clone: Its antigen is currently not known. No quality values exist for individual bases; no much larger clone is one base distant.

Reading the germline V gene (reference sequence) gives CDR1 GTSNPN and CDR2 SVGIG. The V and J ends are trimmed by 2 bases and 4 bases, leaving 14 bases between them. Including the terminal cysteine and phenylalanine, the CDR3 comprises 14 residues. Only the CDR3 region is kept as DNA, spanning 42 bases read in frame from base 1. Preparation of the library involved the immunoSEQ multiplex PCR assay. A mixture of 60 forward primers for TCR Vbeta segments and 13 reverse primers for TCR Jbeta segments was used in the multiplex PCR. The CDR3 region of rearranged TCR beta genes was amplified from genomic DNA by a multiplex PCR assay. The amplified TCR beta libraries were sequenced on the Illumina HiSeq System as 87-base-pair reads. As for the authors' bioinformatics: In a later analysis, 77 million or so unique TCR beta chains were counted across the 650 to 700 repertoires, and approximately 11 million of these chains were shared by at least two donors. Raw reads were error-corrected and collapsed into unique sequences by a nearest-neighbor algorithm in which closely related sequences were merged to remove PCR and sequencing errors. CDR3 sequences were aligned to IMGT reference sequences to assign V, D and J gene segments. Each retained sequence needed at least a six-nucleotide match to both a V gene segment and a J gene segment. Rearrangements were called productive when the CDR3 lacked stop codons and stayed in frame with V and J; all others were non-productive. Following IMGT convention, CDR3 was defined as the stretch from the second conserved V-encoded cysteine to the conserved J-encoded phenylalanine. The earlier analysis of about 610 of the donors excluded any sequence lacking an unambiguous match to a single V gene segment. In an earlier analysis of approximately 590 of the donors, a V segment was called functional when productive rearrangements were above 56.7%, and segregating when the standard deviation between donors exceeded 5%. To diagnose cytomegalovirus status from the catalog of TCR beta chain sequences, a statistical classification framework was built. V and J gene assignment, in a later analysis, came from comparing TCR nucleotide sequences with IMGT/GENE-DB human TR gene sequences. The TCRdist pipeline was used in a later analysis to assign CDR3 sequences and most-parsimonious VDJ recombination scenarios. In a later analysis, each TCR beta chain was defined by its CDR3 amino acid sequence together with its V-gene family, and reads without a unique V-gene family were excluded. To address suspected cross-contamination and a sequencing artifact, a later analysis removed roughly 640 highly shared, low-generation-probability nucleotide sequences. In a later analysis, a clonal expansion index was calculated for each public chain from normalized within-repertoire ranks of inferred template counts. In a later analysis, generation probabilities were computed using a VDJ recombination model fitted to out-of-frame rearrangements, and the results were checked against IGoR. A later analysis scored TCR-TCR, TCR-HLA and TCR-CMV co-occurrence with hypergeometric tests, applying a repertoire-size bias correction to TCR pairs. To estimate false discovery rates, a later analysis permuted the HLA or CMV assignments 20 times. A later analysis grouped co-occurring TCRs with DBSCAN, adding TCRdist sequence similarity when clustering within HLA-allele-positive subsets. Repertoires with fewer than 30,000 or more than 120,000 public chains were left out of co-occurrence clustering, as were a handful of repertoires with anomalous nucleotide sharing. Held by TCRdb, this immuneACCESS table contains in-frame sequences only and omits some clones. Under half of the omission traces to an unresolved V gene where checked; the cause of the rest is unknown. The DNA was the basis for D and trimming; V, J and clone size are from that table. The sample has approximately 77,000 clones on record, 72% of them singletons. The top ten constitute just under 5% of the sample.

The chain uses TRBV30 and TRBJ1-2; the best D guess is TRBD1, with 6 bases matching. Sequencing was performed on PBMCs. The TCR sequence derives from a man in his 60s in good health and CMV-seropositive. At the DNA level, the sequence is TGTGCCTGGAGTCGTCAGACAGGCTCCTATGGCTACACCTTC. Translated, it gives CAWSRQTGSYGYTF. The entire variable domain, with the stretches around the CDR3 drawn from the reference TRBV30 and TRBJ1-2 proteins, is SQTIHQWPATLVQPVGSPLSLECTVEGTSNPNLYWYRQAAGRGLQLLFYSVGIGQISSEVPQNLSASRPQDRQFILSSKKLLLSDSGFYLCAWSRQTGSYGYTFGSGTRLTVV.